These T cell receptor beta chains were read from a single sample in a study of T cell repertoires in cytomegalovirus infection. One entry per CDR3 protein results from TCRdb running MiXCR on the reads. The sample contains some 700,000 distinct CDR3 sequences, approximately 34% of which appear only once. Sequences were obtained from PBMCs. Receptors originate from a human donor in good health (CMV status not recorded). Some clones in this sample may be carry-over from other donors' samples. CDR3s include the opening cysteine and the closing phenylalanine or tryptophan. A D gene is named only where the DNA matches it firmly. Size values are once, few and many counts, or a class for expanded clones, and some rows have none.

D: TRBD1
size: few
V: TRBV28
J: TRBJ2-3
CDR3: CASSPTDRVLPDTQYF
DNA: TGTGCCAGCAGCCCAACAGACAGGGTTCTGCCAGATACGCAGTATTTT

D: TRBD1
size: NA
V: TRBV2
J: TRBJ2-7
CDR3: CASKQGTLMDYEQYF
DNA: TGTGCCAGCAAACAGGGGACGTTAATGGACTACGAGCAGTACTTC

D: NA
size: NA
V: TRBV6-2/TRBV6-3
J: TRBJ2-1
CDR3: CDSSRGLLSYNEQFF
DNA: TGTGACAGCAGTCGGGGACTTCTCTCCTACAATGAGCAGTTCTTC

D: NA
size: few
V: TRBV6-5
J: TRBJ2-1
CDR3: CASSRSTAYNEQFF
DNA: TGTGCCAGCAGCCGAAGTACAGCTTACAATGAGCAGTTCTTC

D: NA
size: few
V: TRBV28
J: TRBJ2-7
CDR3: CASRPLGYEQYF
DNA: TGTGCCAGCCGCCCCTTGGGTTACGAGCAGTACTTC

D: NA
size: many
V: TRBV12-3/TRBV12-4
J: TRBJ2-5
CDR3: CASSPDQETQYF
DNA: TGTGCCAGCAGTCCAGACCAAGAGACCCAGTACTTC

D: TRBD2
size: NA
V: TRBV19
J: TRBJ2-3
CDR3: CASSIGASGLTDTQYF
DNA: TGTGCCAGTAGTATAGGGGCTAGCGGACTCACAGATACGCAGTATTTT

D: TRBD2
size: NA
V: TRBV19
J: TRBJ2-1
CDR3: CASSNQGGGEQFF
DNA: TGTGCCAGTAGTAATCAAGGCGGGGGGGAGCAGTTCTTC

D: NA
size: NA
V: TRBV12-5
J: TRBJ2-2
CDR3: CASGYPTGELFF
DNA: TGTGCTAGTGGTTACCCAACAGGGGAGCTGTTTTTT

D: NA
size: NA
V: TRBV20-1
J: TRBJ1-4
CDR3: CSARDLIDSNEKLFF
DNA: TGCAGTGCTAGAGACTTAATAGACAGTAATGAAAAACTGTTTTTT

D: NA
size: NA
V: TRBV6-2/TRBV6-3
J: TRBJ1-2
CDR3: CASRNSYGYTF
DNA: TGTGCCAGCAGGAACAGCTATGGCTACACCTTC

D: NA
size: many
V: TRBV7-8
J: TRBJ2-7
CDR3: CASSFRGSEQYF
DNA: TGTGCCAGCAGCTTCAGGGGAAGTGAGCAGTACTTC

D: NA
size: few
V: TRBV7-2
J: TRBJ2-7
CDR3: CASSDTGSEQYF
DNA: TGTGCCAGCAGCGATACAGGGAGCGAGCAGTACTTC

D: NA
size: few
V: TRBV29-1
J: TRBJ2-7
CDR3: CSVEDRDGAYEQYF
DNA: TGCAGCGTTGAAGATCGGGACGGGGCCTACGAGCAGTACTTC

D: TRBD2
size: few
V: TRBV7-8
J: TRBJ2-1
CDR3: CASSSPSGEINEQFF
DNA: TGTGCCAGCAGCTCTCCTAGCGGCGAGATCAATGAGCAGTTCTTC

D: NA
size: few
V: TRBV25-1
J: TRBJ2-3
CDR3: CASSEYDRPTDTQYF
DNA: TGTGCCAGCAGTGAATATGATCGCCCCACAGATACGCAGTATTTT

D: TRBD2
size: NA
V: TRBV19
J: TRBJ2-5
CDR3: CASSITLAGVEQETQYF
DNA: TGTGCCAGTAGTATTACTCTAGCGGGGGTGGAACAAGAGACCCAGTACTTC

D: NA
size: NA
V: TRBV5-5
J: TRBJ2-7
CDR3: CASRSLAMGYEQYF
DNA: TGTGCCAGCAGGTCCCTCGCCATGGGGTACGAGCAGTACTTC

D: NA
size: many
V: TRBV7-9
J: TRBJ1-1
CDR3: CASAYGGGTEAFF
DNA: TGTGCCAGCGCCTATGGGGGGGGTACTGAAGCTTTCTTT

D: TRBD2
size: NA
V: TRBV15
J: TRBJ2-6
CDR3: CATRSGGSGANVLTF
DNA: TGTGCCACCCGCAGCGGGGGCTCTGGGGCCAACGTCCTGACTTTC

D: NA
size: many
V: TRBV28
J: TRBJ2-5
CDR3: CASRLGSRGGETQYF
DNA: TGTGCCAGCAGATTGGGTTCAAGGGGCGGAGAGACCCAGTACTTC

D: NA
size: NA
V: TRBV28
J: TRBJ1-4
CDR3: CASSLTLYRAPTNEKLFF
DNA: TGTGCCAGCAGTTTAACCCTGTACAGGGCCCCGACTAATGAAAAACTGTTTTTT

D: NA
size: NA
V: TRBV19
J: TRBJ2-6
CDR3: CASSKWPSGANVLTF
DNA: TGTGCCAGTAGTAAATGGCCCTCTGGGGCCAACGTCCTGACTTTC

D: NA
size: NA
V: TRBV28
J: TRBJ1-6
CDR3: CASSGGRLIDSPLHF
DNA: TGTGCCAGCAGTGGAGGCAGATTAATAGATTCACCCCTCCACTTT

D: NA
size: few
V: TRBV4-2
J: TRBJ1-1
CDR3: CASSPLRGLGGGAYTEAFF
DNA: TGTGCCAGCAGCCCACTTCGAGGGTTAGGCGGAGGCGCATACACTGAAGCTTTCTTT

D: NA
size: many
V: TRBV6-1
J: TRBJ1-1
CDR3: CASSLLEGRTEAFF
DNA: TGTGCCAGCAGCCTCCTGGAGGGGAGGACTGAAGCTTTCTTT

D: NA
size: NA
V: TRBV3-1
J: TRBJ2-5
CDR3: CASSQNRPRGETQYF
DNA: TGTGCCAGCAGCCAAAACCGGCCCCGCGGGGAGACCCAGTACTTC

D: TRBD2
size: NA
V: TRBV2
J: TRBJ2-3
CDR3: CASSGTSGNTDTQYF
DNA: TGTGCCAGCAGTGGGACTAGCGGAAACACAGATACGCAGTATTTT

D: NA
size: NA
V: TRBV2
J: TRBJ2-1
CDR3: CASRVKEQFF
DNA: TGTGCCAGCAGGGTCAAAGAGCAGTTCTTC

D: TRBD1
size: NA
V: TRBV28
J: TRBJ1-1
CDR3: CASRPVQGWADTEAFF
DNA: TGTGCCAGCAGGCCCGTACAGGGGTGGGCGGACACTGAAGCTTTCTTT

D: NA
size: NA
V: TRBV5-1
J: TRBJ1-2
CDR3: CASSVTGGGYGYTF
DNA: TGCGCCAGCAGCGTTACCGGGGGAGGCTATGGCTACACCTTC

D: NA
size: NA
V: TRBV7-2
J: TRBJ2-2
CDR3: CASSPHFVGNTGELFF
DNA: TGTGCCAGCAGCCCCCATTTCGTCGGAAACACCGGGGAGCTGTTTTTT

D: TRBD2
size: many
V: TRBV7-9
J: TRBJ2-5
CDR3: CASSLEVRGEETQYF
DNA: TGTGCCAGCAGCTTAGAAGTTCGGGGGGAAGAGACCCAGTACTTC

D: TRBD2
size: NA
V: TRBV7-2
J: TRBJ2-1
CDR3: CASSSPSGGFYKEQFF
DNA: TGTGCCAGCAGTTCCCCTAGCGGGGGTTTCTACAAGGAGCAGTTCTTC

D: TRBD2
size: few
V: TRBV20-1
J: TRBJ2-3
CDR3: CSADRTSGSPDTQYF
DNA: TGCAGTGCTGATAGGACTAGCGGGAGCCCAGATACGCAGTATTTT

D: NA
size: NA
V: TRBV18
J: TRBJ1-1
CDR3: CASSPSSGENTEAFF
DNA: TGTGCCAGCTCACCCTCCTCTGGGGAGAACACTGAAGCTTTCTTT

D: NA
size: NA
V: TRBV28
J: TRBJ2-7
CDR3: CASSLGLASYEQYF
DNA: TGTGCCAGCAGTTTGGGTCTAGCGAGTTACGAGCAGTACTTC

D: NA
size: NA
V: TRBV7-2
J: TRBJ1-4
CDR3: CDSSLSGPRNEKLFF
DNA: TGTGACAGCAGCTTATCGGGGCCTCGTAATGAAAAACTTTTTTTT

D: NA
size: many
V: TRBV7-3
J: TRBJ2-3
CDR3: CASSSRGSTDTQYF
DNA: TGTGCCAGCAGCTCCCGAGGCAGCACAGATACGCAGTATTTT

D: NA
size: few
V: TRBV28
J: TRBJ1-5
CDR3: CASSLSKGQPQHF
DNA: TGTGCCAGCAGTCTATCCAAGGGCCAGCCCCAGCATTTT

D: TRBD2
size: many
V: TRBV7-2
J: TRBJ2-3
CDR3: CASSRLAGESTDTQYF
DNA: TGTGCCAGCAGCCGTCTAGCGGGGGAGAGCACAGATACGCAGTATTTT

D: NA
size: NA
V: TRBV6-1
J: TRBJ1-6
CDR3: CASRSKTGLDSPLHF
DNA: TGTGCCAGCAGATCCAAGACGGGCTTGGATTCACCCCTCCACTTT

D: TRBD1
size: NA
V: TRBV7-9
J: TRBJ1-4
CDR3: CASASQGAREKLFF
DNA: TGTGCCAGCGCCTCACAGGGGGCGAGGGAAAAACTGTTTTTT

D: NA
size: NA
V: TRBV18
J: TRBJ2-3
CDR3: CASSLYGGPTDTQYF
DNA: TGTGCCAGCTCTCTCTACGGCGGTCCTACAGATACGCAGTATTTT

D: NA
size: few
V: TRBV6-5
J: TRBJ1-5
CDR3: CASSYSSVQPQHF
DNA: TGTGCCAGCAGTTACTCTTCTGTTCAACCCCAGCATTTT

D: TRBD1
size: NA
V: TRBV15
J: TRBJ1-4
CDR3: CATSRVTGGEKLFF
DNA: TGTGCCACCAGCAGAGTAACAGGGGGCGAAAAACTGTTTTTT

D: NA
size: once
V: TRBV9
J: TRBJ1-6
CDR3: CASSVDPNSPLHF
DNA: TGTGCCAGCAGCGTAGACCCAAATTCACCCCTCCACTTT

D: NA
size: NA
V: TRBV20-1
J: TRBJ2-1
CDR3: CSARDREQTGNEQFF
DNA: TGCAGTGCTAGAGATCGGGAACAAACCGGTAATGAGCAGTTCTTC

D: NA
size: NA
V: TRBV6-6
J: TRBJ1-3
CDR3: CASSYIRTICF
DNA: TGTGCCAGCAGTTATATCCGCACCATATGTTTT

D: NA
size: few
V: TRBV6-5
J: TRBJ1-2
CDR3: CASSYKSGVYGYTF
DNA: TGTGCCAGCAGTTACAAGTCGGGAGTATATGGCTACACCTTC

D: NA
size: few
V: TRBV11-2
J: TRBJ1-1
CDR3: CASSLGGGDIEAFF
DNA: TGTGCCAGCAGCTTAGGGGGGGGGGATATTGAAGCTTTCTTT